Presented here are 31 T cell receptor beta chains from one specimen sequenced in a study of prognosis after radiotherapy for stage I lung cancer. Genomic DNA yielded TCR beta CDR3, amplified by two-round multiplex PCR. The first PCR round targeted every TRBV and TRBJ gene with specific primers. TCRdb reanalysed the multiplex PCR reads using MiXCR and keeps one entry per CDR3 protein. The sample records around 31,000 distinct CDR3 sequences, over 45% being singletons. The sequencing here drew on PBMCs, taken before or after stereotactic body radiation therapy (not recorded which). These receptors all come from a donor aged 50 or older with non-small cell lung cancer.

As concerns this clonotype: Sequence at one end of the junction differs from germline and may be a read error. J is TRBJ2-7 and V is TRBV19, with a possible D match to TRBD1 (6 bases). Per the germline V gene, CDR1 is LNHDA and CDR2 is SQIVND (reference sequence). The CDR3 has 15 amino acids. The CDR3 DNA reads as TGTGTCAGTAGCGTTCAAGGGACACTTGCTTACGAGCAGTACTTC. This translates into CVSSVQGTLAYEQYF.

This clonotype is medium-sized in the sample. The V and J genes are TRBV11-3 and TRBJ2-7; no firm D call. The germline V and J ends were trimmed by 6 bases and 3 bases, with 15 bases remaining between them. Germline V gene sequence: CDR1 SGHNT, CDR2 YENEEA. The CDR3 runs to 14 residues. CDR3 sequence: CASSRKGRDYEQYF. In DNA form, the CDR3 reads TGTGCCAGCAGTAGGAAGGGCAGAGACTACGAGCAGTACTTC.

This clonotype was picked up many times. V is TRBV19 and J is TRBJ1-1; the match to TRBD1 covers 7 bases. There are 12 residues in the CDR3. Germline V gene data show CDR1 as LNHDA and CDR2 as SQIVND (reference sequence). The V gene end was trimmed by 5 bases and the J gene end by 5 bases; junction bases not matched to a gene: 2. This CDR3 is CASSPGGTEAFF. The CDR3 DNA sequence: TGTGCCAGTAGTCCAGGGGGAACTGAAGCTTTCTTT.

Remarks on this clonotype: A far larger clone differs by one base, so this is likely a read error. V is TRBV6-4 and J is TRBJ2-6; no reliable D call. CDR1 is MRHNA and CDR2 is SNTAGT in the germline V gene. The CDR3 is made up of 17 amino acids. The CDR3 DNA follows: TGTGCCAGCTCCCTTGCAGGATCGAACTCTGGGTCCAACGTCCTGACTTTC. It yields the protein CASSLAGSNSGSNVLTF.

Note on this clonotype: A single base separates this from a much larger clone, so it may be a read error. This chain joins TRBV29-1 and TRBJ2-7; possibly TRBD1 for D (7 bases). The CDR3 spans 13 residues. Trimming removed 4 bases at V and 10 bases at J, with 20 bases between. Germline CDR1 is SQVTM and CDR2 is ANQGSEA. CDR3 bases: TGCAGCGTTGTTAAACTAGCCGGGACAGATCAGTACTTC. It is translated as CSVVKLAGTDQYF.

The chain couples TRBV7-2 to TRBJ2-7; TRBD1 matches 7 bases. Germline V gene data show CDR1 as SGHTA and CDR2 as FQGNSA. The CDR3 has 16 residues. After removal of 6 bases from V and 2 bases from J, the junction contained 13 bases not matched to a gene. DNA of the CDR3: TGTGCCAGCAGTTTTGGCAGACAGGGTAGGGCCTACGAGCAGTACTTC. Translating gives CASSFGRQGRAYEQYF.

The chain employs TRBV19 and TRBJ1-5; no reliable D call. This CDR3 contains 14 residues. V shed 1 base and J shed 4 bases, with 8 bases lying between them. Germline lookup yields CDR1 LNHDA and CDR2 SQIVND (reference sequence). The DNA for the CDR3 is TGTGCCAGTAGTATAGGGGTCCGAAATCAGCCCCAGCATTTT. Protein: CASSIGVRNQPQHF.

The J gene is TRBJ1-2, the V gene TRBV7-2; possibly TRBD1 for D (6 bases). Trimming took 5 bases from V and 9 from J, leaving 19 bases between them. This CDR3 has 14 residues. Germline-derived CDR1 and CDR2 are SGHTA and FQGNSA. For the CDR3, the DNA is TGTGCCAGCAGCGAGGGGGGCGGGGCCATCTGCTACACCTTC. Encoded protein: CASSEGGGAICYTF. Combining the CDR3 with reference TRBV7-2 and TRBJ1-2 gives the whole variable domain GAGVSQSPSNKVTEKGKDVELRCDPISGHTALYWYRQSLGQGLEFLIYFQGNSAPDKSGLPSDRFSAERTGGSVSTLTIQRTQQEDSAVYLCASSEGGGAICYTFGSGTRLTVV.

As concerns this clonotype: Since a far larger clone is one base different, this is likely a read error. This chain links TRBV20-1 with TRBJ2-5, with D perhaps given as TRBD1 or TRBD2 (5 bases each). Per the germline V gene, CDR1 is DFQATT and CDR2 is SNEGSKA (reference sequence). The CDR3 is made up of 14 amino acids. In DNA form, the CDR3 reads TGCAGTGCTAGGTTGTCGGGACCGAGCTCGGAGAAGTTCTTC. The encoded protein is CSARLSGPSSEKFF.

This clonotype occurred many times. The chain employs TRBV5-4 and TRBJ1-2; D gene uncertain. Per germline, CDR1 SGHNT and CDR2 YYREEE (reference sequence). The V end was cut by 6 bases, the J end by 0 bases, with 18 bases between. The CDR3 is 16 amino acids. The CDR3 reads CASKKDLVQANYGYTF. Written as DNA, the CDR3 is TGTGCCAGCAAGAAGGATCTAGTACAAGCTAACTATGGCTACACCTTC.

Remarks on this clonotype: One base away lies a much larger clone, so this may be a sequencing read error. The chain carries TRBV5-4 and TRBJ2-5, with TRBD2 identical over 9 bases. CDR3 length: 16 residues. Germline lookup yields CDR1 SGHNT and CDR2 YYREEE (reference sequence). CDR3 DNA sequence: TGTGCCAGCAGCTTTAAGCTAGCGGGGCTAATGGAGACCGAGTACTTC. It yields the protein CASSFKLAGLMETEYF.

As to this clonotype: With a far larger clone one base away, a read error is the likely cause. The chain uses TRBV6-5 and TRBJ2-2, with 9 bases aligning to TRBD1. CDR3 size: 16 residues. Germline V gene sequence: CDR1 MNHEY, CDR2 SVGAGI. In DNA form, the CDR3 reads TGTGCCAGCAGTGACTCCGGACAGGGGAACATCGGGGAGCCGTTTTTT. It specifies CASSDSGQGNIGEPFF.

The chain carries TRBV12-3 or TRBV12-4 and TRBJ2-1; a weak D match, TRBD2 (6 bases). V lost 8 bases, J lost 8 bases, and 19 bases lay in between. The CDR3 consists of 14 residues. In DNA form, the CDR3 reads TGTGCCAGCGGAAATGGGCGGGACGGCTATGAGCAGTTCTTC. Protein product: CASGNGRDGYEQFF.

On this clonotype itself: Germline is not matched at one junction end, which may reflect a read error. This sequence joins TRBV6-1 and TRBJ2-7; TRBD1 aligns across 8 bases. Germline CDR1 reads MNHNS; CDR2 reads SASEGT. The CDR3 loop spans 16 amino acids. This chain's CDR3 is CASRPGQVAFSYVQYF. The CDR3 bases are TGTGCCAGCAGACCGGGACAGGTGGCATTCTCCTACGTGCAGTACTTC.

Turning to this clonotype: The junction and the germline gene differ at one end; a read error may be behind it. V is TRBV7-9 and J is TRBJ2-1, with 9 bases aligning to TRBD1. The CDR3 is made up of 16 amino acids. Looked up from germline, CDR1 is SEHNR and CDR2 is FQNEAQ (reference sequence). The CDR3 region has the DNA TGTGCCAGCAGCCCCCGGGACAGGGACCAAAGCAATGATCAGTTCTTC. It translates to CASSPRDRDQSNDQFF.

This clonotype was picked up many times. The V and J genes are TRBV4-1 and TRBJ1-1; 7 bases map to TRBD1. Trimming took 1 base from V and 10 from J; bases not matched to a gene: 6. CDR1 is MGHRA, CDR2 YSYEKL, per germline. CDR3 length: 13 amino acids. CDR3 nucleotide sequence: TGCGCCAGCAGCCAAGCCCAGGGGGGAGCAGCTTTCTTT. It translates to CASSQAQGGAAFF.

Note on this clonotype: Its ends do not fully match the called genes, so a read error is possible. The genes are TRBV9 and TRBJ2-4; 11 nucleotides agree with TRBD1. The CDR3 covers 17 residues. CDR1 and CDR2 from the germline V gene are SGDLS and YYNGEE. This CDR3 is CASIVGQGAWAKDIQYF. CDR3 DNA sequence: TGTGCCAGCATCGTAGGACAGGGGGCATGGGCCAAAGACATTCAGTACTTC.

As regards this clonotype: It differs at one base from a far larger clone, so likely a read error. The chain joins TRBV7-2 to TRBJ2-1, with a possible D match to TRBD2 (5 bases). V was trimmed by 7 bases and J by 9 bases, leaving 28 bases between them. This CDR3 comprises 17 residues. Germline CDR1 and CDR2: SGHTA and FQGNSA. In nucleotides, the CDR3 is TGTGCCAGCATCAATGGCCCGGGGTTATCCGTAGGCGTTGAGCAGTTCTTC. This translates into CASINGPGLSVGVEQFF. The full variable domain, in which reference TRBV7-2 and TRBJ2-1 provide the parts outside the CDR3, is GAGVSQSPSNKVTEKGKDVELRCDPISGHTALYWYRQSLGQGLEFLIYFQGNSAPDKSGLPSDRFSAERTGGSVSTLTIQRTQQEDSAVYLCASINGPGLSVGVEQFFGPGTRLTVL.

This CDR3 is CASKAQNNSPLHF. As DNA, the CDR3 is TGTGCCAGCAAGGCACAGAACAATTCACCCCTCCACTTT. V gene TRBV6-2 or TRBV6-3 combines with J gene TRBJ1-6; no reliable D call. Trimming took 7 bases from V and 7 from J, leaving 11 bases between them. This CDR3 comprises 13 residues. From germline, CDR1 is MNHEY and CDR2 SVGEGT.

V is TRBV7-2 and J is TRBJ2-2, with D possibly matching TRBD1 (6 bases). CDR1 and CDR2 (germline): SGHTA, FQGNSA. V was cut by 6 bases and J by 5 bases, with 19 bases left in between. The CDR3 is made up of 16 amino acids. CDR3 in DNA: TGTGCCAGCAGACCCACCCTGGCAGGGGCTACCGGGGAGCTGTTTTTT. It encodes CASRPTLAGATGELFF. The full variable domain, in which reference TRBV7-2 and TRBJ2-2 provide the parts outside the CDR3, is GAGVSQSPSNKVTEKGKDVELRCDPISGHTALYWYRQSLGQGLEFLIYFQGNSAPDKSGLPSDRFSAERTGGSVSTLTIQRTQQEDSAVYLCASRPTLAGATGELFFGEGSRLTVL.

The genes are TRBV6-8 and TRBJ2-3; 8 bases are a match to TRBD2. The CDR3 is made up of 15 amino acids. The V segment lost 8 bases and the J segment 7 bases; nucleotides outside the gene matches: 14. CDR1 and CDR2 (germline): MNHGY, SAAAGT. The CDR3 bases are TGTGCCAGCGGCGGGGGGCGGGAGCGGTGGAATACGCAGTATTTT. Protein sequence: CASGGGRERWNTQYF.

Relative to its sample, this clonotype is medium-sized (0.01 to 0.1%). The V and J genes are TRBV24-1 and TRBJ2-1, with 11 bases that match TRBD2. The CDR3 spans 16 residues. The germline gives CDR1 KGHDR, CDR2 SFDVKD. Trimming cost V 1 base and J 8 bases; bases outside gene matches: 6. In DNA, the CDR3 is TGTGCCACCAGTGATTTAGAAACTAGCGGGAGTGATGAGCAGTTCTTC. Translation gives CATSDLETSGSDEQFF.

This clonotype was found many times. The chain has TRBV5-1 and TRBJ1-6; D call uncertain. There are 16 residues in the CDR3. Germline CDR1 SGHRS, CDR2 YFSETQ. V was pared by 0 bases and J by 0 bases, with 7 bases between. The CDR3 region is CASSLAGSSYNSPLHF. The CDR3 coding sequence is TGCGCCAGCAGCTTGGCCGGGAGCTCCTATAATTCACCCCTCCACTTT. The whole variable domain, filled in from reference TRBV5-1 and TRBJ1-6, reads KAGVTQTPRYLIKTRGQQVTLSCSPISGHRSVSWYQQTPGQGLQFLFEYFSETQRNKGNFPGRFSGRQFSNSRSEMNVSTLELGDSALYLCASSLAGSSYNSPLHFGNGTRLTVT.

Concerning this clonotype: One end of the junction does not line up with germline, which may come from a read error. The chain recombines TRBV7-2 with TRBJ2-7; D is uncertain. This CDR3 spans 14 amino acids. Per germline, CDR1 SGHTA and CDR2 FQGNSA. CDR3 region: CSSSFLTESYEQYF. CDR3 nucleotides: TGTTCCAGCAGCTTTCTTACAGAATCCTACGAGCAGTACTTC.

This clonotype appeared many times. V usage is TRBV5-5 and J usage is TRBJ2-7, with 12 bases matching TRBD2. CDR1 SGHKS and CDR2 YYEKEE come from the germline V gene (reference sequence). CDR3 length: 16 residues. After removal of 1 base from V and 3 bases from J, the junction contained 5 bases not matched to a gene. The DNA of the CDR3 is TGTGCCAGCAGCTTGAGTCTAGCGGGAGGGAACTACGAGCAGTACTTC. Amino acid sequence: CASSLSLAGGNYEQYF.

The table lists this clonotype with many counts. The V gene is TRBV9, the J gene TRBJ1-2; D perhaps matches TRBD1 (5 bases). The CDR3 extends over 15 amino acids. V was shortened by 3 bases and J by 2 bases, with 14 bases between the two germline ends. The germline V gene has CDR1 SGDLS and CDR2 YYNGEE. DNA for the CDR3: TGTGCCAGCAGCGGAACACTAACAGGCAACTATGGCTACACCTTC. This translates into CASSGTLTGNYGYTF.

This clonotype was detected ten times or more. V gene TRBV9 combines with J gene TRBJ2-5, with TRBD2 identical over 12 bases. Germline-derived CDR1 and CDR2 are SGDLS and YYNGEE. Trimming took 1 base from V and 7 from J; bases not matched to a gene: 8. The CDR3 is 16 residues long. DNA of the CDR3: TGTGCCAGCAGCGTAACTTCGGGACTAGCGGGCGGGACCCAGTACTTC. It encodes CASSVTSGLAGGTQYF.

This clonotype was picked up many times. V usage is TRBV15 and J usage is TRBJ2-6; maybe TRBD2 (7 bases). CDR1 is LNHNV and CDR2 is YYDKDF in the germline V gene (reference sequence). The ends were cut back, 1 base at V and 3 bases at J, with 13 bases in the middle. This CDR3 has 17 amino acids. CDR3 in amino acids: CATSRGGGGFGANVLTF. DNA of the CDR3: TGTGCCACCAGCAGAGGGGGGGGGGGCTTTGGGGCCAACGTCCTGACTTTC.

Comments on this clonotype: At one of its ends the junction is not consistent with the germline gene, which may arise from a read error. The chain is built from TRBV12-3 or TRBV12-4 and TRBJ2-5, with TRBD1 matching over 9 bases. This CDR3 has 15 amino acids. Written as DNA, the CDR3 is TGTGCCAGCAGTCCCAGGACAGGGGAGCAAGAGACCAAGTACTTC. This encodes CASSPRTGEQETKYF.

The V call is TRBV20-1, the J call TRBJ1-6; D is ambiguous. This CDR3 region has 14 residues. Per the germline V gene, CDR1 is DFQATT and CDR2 is SNEGSKA (reference sequence). V lost 1 base to trimming and J lost 5 bases, with 9 bases between them. Here the CDR3 reads CSARVPGNNSPLHF. CDR3 coding DNA: TGCAGTGCTAGAGTTCCCGGGAATAATTCACCCCTCCACTTT.

This clonotype was seen at least ten times. The CDR3 region has the DNA TGCAGTGCTAGAGATCCCAGGGGGTCCTACGAGCAGTACTTC. Encoded protein: CSARDPRGSYEQYF. V gene TRBV20-1 combines with J gene TRBJ2-7; TRBD1 matches at 7 bases. The germline CDR1 and CDR2 sequences are DFQATT and SNEGSKA (reference sequence). The trim removed 0 bases at V and 1 base at J, leaving 3 bases unmatched. The CDR3 has 14 amino acids.